Below, one TCR beta chain is given with its context. These data are taken from a study of blood T cell repertoires in COVID-19. The V end lost 0 bases, the J end lost 3 bases, and 8 bases lay between the germline ends. Germline lookup yields CDR1 WNHNN and CDR2 SYGVQD (reference sequence). The CDR3 totals 14 residues. Authors' processing steps: For nucleated cells, counts were estimated from reference gene primer amplification. This table comes from immunoSEQ multiplex PCR, and its TCRdb copy is limited to in-frame clones, with some not included. V and J calls and clone size are those listed in that table; D and trimming were worked out from the DNA. This sample has 110,000 to 150,000 clones, with over 75% found just once.

The sample comprised peripheral blood. This chain links TRBV10-1 with TRBJ1-1, with D tentatively TRBD1 (5 bases). This clonotype originated in an older man with acute or convalescent COVID-19. The CDR3 region has the DNA TGCGCCAGCAGTGAGTCGGCAGGGTACACTGAAGCTTTCTTT. It is translated as CASSESAGYTEAFF.